This T cell receptor (beta chain) is drawn from a study of cytomegalovirus exposure and HLA in healthy donors. Study-level findings and limits: Specific recognition of CMV antigens was confirmed in vitro for three chains (all CMV-associated). Evidence from a later analysis indicated that most CMV-associated TCR beta chains looked HLA-restricted. Previous analysis showed most TCR beta V segments were productive about 90% or about 30% of the time.

Primers: 60 Vbeta forward and 13 Jbeta reverse. TCRdb's table, derived via immunoSEQ multiplex PCR, lists solely in-frame clones and lacks some. The data contain about 170,000 clones, over 75% of them singletons. For this clone: What it recognizes is unknown.

Sequenced input: PBMCs. This TCR was recovered from a woman aged 50 to 60 in good health and CMV-seropositive.

CDR3 loop: CASRIGRGSTDTQYF. In nucleotides, the CDR3 is TGTGCCAGTAGAATTGGGCGGGGGAGCACAGATACGCAGTATTTT. J is TRBJ2-3 and V is TRBV19; 7 nucleotides align to TRBD2. The V gene's germline CDR1 is LNHDA and CDR2 SQIVND (reference sequence). The V gene end was trimmed by 6 bases and the J gene end by 0 bases; junction bases not matched to a gene: 6. CDR3 length: 15 amino acids.